This TCR beta chain is from a study of shared T cell receptors in the human thymus. Trimming removed 1 base from V and 7 bases from J; junction bases left unmatched: 9. The CDR3 has 15 amino acids. Germline CDR1 and CDR2: MNHNS and SASEGT. Here immunoSEQ multiplex PCR was the method, and the copy in TCRdb shows in-frame clones only, minus some. The table lists about 380,000 clones, roughly 94% of them singletons, with roughly 0.021% in the top ten. This sequence was found in a human donor. The chain joins TRBV6-1 to TRBJ2-7; the match to TRBD2 covers 8 bases. The sequencing input was thymocytes. The CDR3 region is CASSEGSGGPWEQYF. CDR3 bases: TGTGCCAGCAGTGAAGGGTCGGGAGGGCCTTGGGAGCAGTACTTC.